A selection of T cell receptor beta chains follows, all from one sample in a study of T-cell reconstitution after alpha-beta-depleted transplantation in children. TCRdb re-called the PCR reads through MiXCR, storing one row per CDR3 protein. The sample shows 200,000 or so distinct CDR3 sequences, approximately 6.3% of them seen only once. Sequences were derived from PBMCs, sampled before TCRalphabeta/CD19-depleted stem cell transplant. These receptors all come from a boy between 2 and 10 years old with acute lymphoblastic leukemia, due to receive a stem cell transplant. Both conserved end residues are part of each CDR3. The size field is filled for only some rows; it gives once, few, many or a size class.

CDR3 protein: CASSLWRANTGELFF
clone size: few
V gene: TRBV6-1
J gene: TRBJ2-2

CDR3 protein: CSARGPSGSSTSYNEQFF
clone size: few
V gene: TRBV20-1
J gene: TRBJ2-1

CDR3 protein: CASSRPGPSTDTQYF
clone size: many
V gene: TRBV7-2
J gene: TRBJ2-3

CDR3 protein: CASSYQHNEQFF
clone size: many
V gene: TRBV6-6
J gene: TRBJ2-1

CDR3 protein: CSGAQLNIQYF
clone size: many
V gene: TRBV29-1
J gene: TRBJ2-4

CDR3 protein: CASSSPPAVSTDTQYF
clone size: .
V gene: TRBV28
J gene: TRBJ2-3

CDR3 protein: CASSLDRGTANSPLHF
clone size: few
V gene: TRBV11-3
J gene: TRBJ1-6

CDR3 protein: CASSSSEGGTQYF
clone size: few
V gene: TRBV7-2
J gene: TRBJ2-3

CDR3 protein: CASSLRRGPPFNEKLFF
clone size: few
V gene: TRBV28
J gene: TRBJ1-4

CDR3 protein: CASSLFPGANVLTF
clone size: many
V gene: TRBV27
J gene: TRBJ2-6

CDR3 protein: CASSLQGTGGSPLHF
clone size: few
V gene: TRBV5-1
J gene: TRBJ1-6

CDR3 protein: CSARDATGNRDEQYF
clone size: few
V gene: TRBV20-1
J gene: TRBJ2-7

CDR3 protein: CSAPSRRLDRSGYTF
clone size: few
V gene: TRBV20-1
J gene: TRBJ1-2

CDR3 protein: CASSQDPLRDYPSYNEQFF
clone size: many
V gene: TRBV4-2
J gene: TRBJ2-1

CDR3 protein: CATSRDTGANSPLHF
clone size: many
V gene: TRBV15
J gene: TRBJ1-6

CDR3 protein: CASGQMNTEAFF
clone size: .
V gene: TRBV28
J gene: TRBJ1-1

CDR3 protein: CASGLRGAYNEQFF
clone size: many
V gene: TRBV27
J gene: TRBJ2-1

CDR3 protein: CASSPDQNNEQFF
clone size: many
V gene: TRBV5-1
J gene: TRBJ2-1

CDR3 protein: CASSLGLGQGSEQFF
clone size: many
V gene: TRBV12-3/TRBV12-4
J gene: TRBJ2-1

CDR3 protein: CASSLGGTNTEAFF
clone size: .
V gene: TRBV7-9
J gene: TRBJ1-1

CDR3 protein: CARTSGTDFLGYTF
clone size: many
V gene: TRBV10-3
J gene: TRBJ1-2

CDR3 protein: CASSSGTGSYNEQFF
clone size: few
V gene: TRBV7-3
J gene: TRBJ2-1

CDR3 protein: CASSYSMLDTQYF
clone size: many
V gene: TRBV6-5
J gene: TRBJ2-3

CDR3 protein: CASGPGFPETQYF
clone size: .
V gene: TRBV5-4
J gene: TRBJ2-5

CDR3 protein: CSARARGGGIYEQYF
clone size: many
V gene: TRBV20-1
J gene: TRBJ2-7

CDR3 protein: CAWTGTSFSDTQYF
clone size: once
V gene: TRBV30
J gene: TRBJ2-3

CDR3 protein: CASSLGGGSQETQYF
clone size: many
V gene: TRBV7-7
J gene: TRBJ2-5

CDR3 protein: CASSSPGLAGVEQFF
clone size: .
V gene: TRBV5-1
J gene: TRBJ2-1

CDR3 protein: CASSRVRLATYEQYF
clone size: many
V gene: TRBV27
J gene: TRBJ2-7

CDR3 protein: CSVAHSAQETQYF
clone size: many
V gene: TRBV29-1
J gene: TRBJ2-5

CDR3 protein: CASSLSLTGSLDEQYF
clone size: .
V gene: TRBV7-9
J gene: TRBJ2-7

CDR3 protein: CSATVRNNEQFF
clone size: few
V gene: TRBV20-1
J gene: TRBJ2-1

CDR3 protein: CASSPAAGNQPQHF
clone size: few
V gene: TRBV27
J gene: TRBJ1-5